The present entry profiles one TCR beta chain with its context. What it recognizes is unknown. Preparation of TCR beta libraries was done by quantitative 5'-RACE with molecular barcodes. TCRdb independently ran MiXCR on the 5' RACE reads; one entry per CDR3 protein. The sample carries under 300,000 distinct CDR3 sequences, 8% to 11% recorded once. The source of the sample is a study of CD8 T cells in ankylosing spondylitis. Germline V gene sequence: CDR1 LNHDA, CDR2 SQIVND (reference sequence). The V gene end was trimmed by 6 bases and the J gene end by 6 bases; junction bases not matched to a gene: 9. The CDR3 runs to 15 residues. Findings of the study overall: Researchers report that disease-linked clones proved CD8+ and relatively rare in peripheral blood.

This receptor was obtained from a male donor with ankylosing spondylitis or in good health (not recorded which). The chain recombines TRBV19 with TRBJ2-1; 9 nucleotides match TRBD1. Sequencing was done on a sample of blood, either unsorted or a sorted T cell fraction (not recorded which). CDR3 DNA: TGTGCCAGTAGCCCCGGGACAGGGCCCTTCAATGAGCAGTTCTTC. It codes for CASSPGTGPFNEQFF.